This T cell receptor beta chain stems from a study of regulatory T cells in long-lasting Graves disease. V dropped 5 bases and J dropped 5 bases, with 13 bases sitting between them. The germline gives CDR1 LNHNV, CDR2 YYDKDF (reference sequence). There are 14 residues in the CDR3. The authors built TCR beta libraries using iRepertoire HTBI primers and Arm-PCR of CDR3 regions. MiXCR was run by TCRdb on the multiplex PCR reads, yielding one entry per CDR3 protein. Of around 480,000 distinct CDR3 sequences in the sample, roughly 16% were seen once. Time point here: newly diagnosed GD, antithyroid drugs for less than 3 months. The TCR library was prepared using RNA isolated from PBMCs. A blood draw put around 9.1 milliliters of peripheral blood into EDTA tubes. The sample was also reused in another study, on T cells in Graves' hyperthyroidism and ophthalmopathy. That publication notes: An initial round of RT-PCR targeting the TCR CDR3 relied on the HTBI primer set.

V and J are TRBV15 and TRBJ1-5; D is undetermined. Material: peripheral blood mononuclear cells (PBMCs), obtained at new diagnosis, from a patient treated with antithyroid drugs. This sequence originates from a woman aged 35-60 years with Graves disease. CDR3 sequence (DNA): TGTGCCACCAGCGTTGGACGCCCCCATCAGCCCCAGCATTTT. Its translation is CATSVGRPHQPQHF.